This entry concerns a single TCR beta chain. In the authors' methods: Amplification with reference gene primers provided the estimates of nucleated cell counts. Only in-frame clones appear in the TCRdb table, and some are missing; sequencing was by immunoSEQ multiplex PCR. V and J calls plus clone size are reproduced from that table; the DNA served to infer D and trimming. The sample has approximately 120,000 clones; around 85% are singletons. The V end was cut by 5 bases, the J end by 5 bases, with 15 bases between. Germline loops: CDR1 SQVTM, CDR2 ANQGSEA. This CDR3 spans 13 amino acids. The entry originates in a study of blood T cell repertoires in COVID-19. Study context: Collection of acute and convalescent COVID-19 samples took place in the United States, Italy and Spain. Sample material is recorded as cDNA or gDNA derived from T cells, B-cell-depleted T cells, or PBMCs.

The sequence came from a human donor in a cohort sampled during active COVID-19. Sequenced: peripheral blood. This chain connects TRBV29-1 to TRBJ1-1, with a tentative D call TRBD1 (6 bases). CDR3 in amino acids: CSVPGTSWTEAFF. The CDR3 region has the DNA TGCAGCGTTCCCGGGACAAGTTGGACTGAAGCTTTCTTT. Supplemented by reference TRBV29-1 and TRBJ1-1, the full variable domain reads SAVISQKPSRDICQRGTSLTIQCQVDSQVTMMFWYRQQPGQSLTLIATANQGSEATYESGFVIDKFPISRPNLTFSTLTVSNMSPEDSSIYLCSVPGTSWTEAFFGQGTRLTVV.